This TCR beta chain appears in the sequencing data of a study of T cell responses to AZD1222 COVID-19 vaccine. V was pared by 5 bases and J by 3 bases, with 7 bases of the junction left unmatched. Germline V gene data show CDR1 as SGHNT and CDR2 as YENEEA. The CDR3 is 15 amino acids. Clones were sequenced by immunoSEQ multiplex PCR, and TCRdb holds only the in-frame ones, with some missing. The repertoire holds approximately 97,000 clones, with around 82% as singletons. A note on this clone: What it binds is not known.

Overall study results and limits: Just five or six AZD1222 recipients tested seropositive at baseline.

The V gene is TRBV11-3, the J gene TRBJ2-1, with 7 bases identical to TRBD1. This clonotype originated in an adult in good health. Sequencing used peripheral blood, obtained on day 0 of AZD1222 vaccination. The CDR3 DNA follows: TGTGCCAGCAGCCCCGTTAGGGGGCTCTACAATGAGCAGTTCTTC. Its translation: CASSPVRGLYNEQFF.